A single T cell receptor (beta chain) is shown here with its context. These data originate in a study of cytomegalovirus exposure and HLA in healthy donors. Study overall: An early release of data contained around 80 million unique TCRs, which came from HLA-typed donors.

The PCR employed 60 Vbeta primers together with 13 Jbeta primers. Some clones are missing from TCRdb's copy, which holds only in-frame ones; the method was immunoSEQ multiplex PCR. The sample shows some 71,000 clones, about 73% of them seen only once. V shed 6 bases, J shed 5 bases, and the junction held 4 bases outside the gene matches. CDR3 size: 14 residues. Germline V gives CDR1 MDHEN, CDR2 SYDVKM. This chain uses TRBV28 with TRBJ2-7; the match to TRBD2 covers 13 bases. This receptor was obtained from a woman aged 50 to 65 in good health and CMV-seropositive. Specimen: PBMCs. CDR3 protein: CASRRLAGGNEQYF. CDR3 DNA: TGTGCCAGCAGACGACTAGCGGGAGGCAACGAGCAGTACTTC.